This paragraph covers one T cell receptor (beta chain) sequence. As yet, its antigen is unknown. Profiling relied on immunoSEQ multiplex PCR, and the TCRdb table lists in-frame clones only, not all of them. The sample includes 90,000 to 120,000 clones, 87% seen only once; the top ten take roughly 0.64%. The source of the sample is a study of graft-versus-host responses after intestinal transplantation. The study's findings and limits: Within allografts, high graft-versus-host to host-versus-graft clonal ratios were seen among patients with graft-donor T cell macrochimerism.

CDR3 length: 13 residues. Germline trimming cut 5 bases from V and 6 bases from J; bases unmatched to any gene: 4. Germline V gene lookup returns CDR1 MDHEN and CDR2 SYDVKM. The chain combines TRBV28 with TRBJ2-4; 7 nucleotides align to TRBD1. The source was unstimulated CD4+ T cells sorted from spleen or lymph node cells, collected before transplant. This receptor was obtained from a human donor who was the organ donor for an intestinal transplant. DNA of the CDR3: TGTGCCAGCAGTCTGACAGGGAGAAACATTCAGTACTTC. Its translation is CASSLTGRNIQYF.